These T cell receptor beta chains were read from a single sample in a study of blood T cell repertoires in COVID-19. Profiling relied on immunoSEQ multiplex PCR, and the TCRdb table lists in-frame clones only, not all of them. The table lists about 160,000 clones, about 80% of them singletons. The sample was peripheral blood. Receptors originate from a woman between 40 and 55 years old with COVID-19, enrolled during active disease. Each CDR3 is given with its conserved first and last residue. Each record gives: clone size, D gene, V gene, J gene, CDR3 DNA, CDR3 protein. D genes are given only for firm matches. Only part of the rows carry a size: once, few, many, or a class if the clone is expanded.

.	.	TRBV5-1	TRBJ2-7	TGCGCCAGCAGCCTGAATGGAGGCCCGCCCTACGAGCAGTACTTC	CASSLNGGPPYEQYF
.	.	TRBV21-1	TRBJ2-1	TGTGCCAGCAGCAAAGATGACCCTTGGGGGCGCGGGTACAATGAGCAGTTCTTC	CASSKDDPWGRGYNEQFF
.	.	TRBV2	TRBJ2-6	TGTGCCAGCAGTTTACGGACGGGGAACTCTGGGGCCAACGTCCTGACTTTC	CASSLRTGNSGANVLTF
.	TRBD2	TRBV7-3	TRBJ2-2	TGTGCCAGCAGCTTAATAGCGGGGAGCACCTTGAACACCGGGGAGCTGTTTTTT	CASSLIAGSTLNTGELFF
.	TRBD2	TRBV11-2	TRBJ2-1	TGTGCCAGCAGCTTAAGGCGGGGGGGCGTGAATGAGCAGTTCTTC	CASSLRRGGVNEQFF
.	TRBD1	TRBV28	TRBJ2-2	TGTGCCAGCAGTCCAACCCTTGGCAGGGGGTTGGTCACCGGGGAGCTGTTTTTT	CASSPTLGRGLVTGELFF
once	.	TRBV30	TRBJ2-2	TGTGCCTGGATCCTGAGTGGTTCCGGGGAGCTGTTTTTT	CAWILSGSGELFF
.	TRBD1	TRBV18	TRBJ2-5	TGTGCCAGCTCACTCACCGGGACAGTTCAAGAGACCCAGTACTTC	CASSLTGTVQETQYF
.	.	TRBV5-8	TRBJ2-2	TGTGCCAGCAGCTTTGGCAGAATCGCGAACACCGGGGAGCTGTTTTTT	CASSFGRIANTGELFF
.	.	TRBV6-1	TRBJ1-1	TGTGCCAGCAGTGAAACATTGAACACTGAAGCTTTCTTT	CASSETLNTEAFF
.	.	TRBV9	TRBJ2-2	TGTGCCAGCAGCGGGGGGGGGCTGAACACCGGGGAGCTGTTTTTT	CASSGGGLNTGELFF
.	.	TRBV3-1/TRBV3-2	TRBJ2-3	TGTGCCAGCAGCCAAGTACAGGTCGCAGATACGCAGTATTTT	CASSQVQVADTQYF
.	.	TRBV3-1/TRBV3-2	TRBJ2-7	TGTGCCAGCAGCCTGTACTACGGCGGCTACGAGCAGTACTTC	CASSLYYGGYEQYF
.	.	TRBV29-1	TRBJ1-5	TGCAGCGTTCTTCTATCTGGGCCCCGCAATCAGCCCCAGCATTTT	CSVLLSGPRNQPQHF
many	TRBD1	TRBV7-3	TRBJ1-2	TGTGCCAGCAGCTTGACCGGGACAGATAACTATGGCTACACCTTC	CASSLTGTDNYGYTF
.	.	TRBV10-3	TRBJ2-1	TGTGCCATCAGTGAGTCTGGGGGGGCGGGGTACAATGAGCAGTTCTTC	CAISESGGAGYNEQFF
few	.	TRBV11-1	TRBJ1-2	TGTGCCAGCAGCCTAGTGGGCTCGGGGATCTATGGCTACACCTTC	CASSLVGSGIYGYTF
few	.	TRBV6-1	TRBJ1-4	TGTGCCAGCAGTGAAGCCCCCAATAGAGGTGAAAAACTGTTTTTT	CASSEAPNRGEKLFF
.	.	TRBV27	TRBJ1-6	TGTGCCAGCAAGACCGTATCCCAGGGGAAAGGGGATTCACCCCTCCACTTT	CASKTVSQGKGDSPLHF
.	TRBD2	TRBV5-6	TRBJ2-7	TGTGCCAGCAGTCCAAGCGGGAGGACCTACGAGCAGTACTTC	CASSPSGRTYEQYF
few	.	TRBV20-1	TRBJ2-5	TGCAGTGCATGGGTGGGGAGGACCCAGTACTTC	CSAWVGRTQYF
.	.	TRBV11-2	TRBJ2-5	TGTGCCAGCAGCAAGGACCTAAGAGGGGAGACCCAGTACTTC	CASSKDLRGETQYF
.	TRBD1	TRBV6-6	TRBJ1-5	TGTGCCAGCAGTTACTCATCACAGGGGGGTATTCAGCCCCAGCATTTT	CASSYSSQGGIQPQHF
.	TRBD1	TRBV7-9	TRBJ1-6	TGTGCCAGCAGCTTAGTAGGGGGCGCGAATTCACCCCTCCACTTT	CASSLVGGANSPLHF
.	.	TRBV7-9	TRBJ2-5	TGTGCCAGCAGCTTAGCTAGCGCTCAAGAGACCCAGTACTTC	CASSLASAQETQYF
.	TRBD2	TRBV15	TRBJ2-1	TGTGCCACCAGCAGAGAACTAGCGGGGGACAATGAGCAGTTCTTC	CATSRELAGDNEQFF